These 9 T cell receptor beta chains came from one sample sequenced in a study of blood T cells in healthy people across ages. With a J-beta primer mix and a sample-barcoded 5' primer, a second PCR ran roughly 6 to 11 cycles. MiXCR was run by TCRdb on the 5' RACE reads, yielding one entry per CDR3 protein. The sample has 1.5 million to 2 million distinct CDR3 sequences, over 25% seen once. The sequenced sample consisted of blood. The receptors derive from a woman in her twenties or thirties in good health.

The CDR3 region is CASSLGGPWGNSPLHF. CDR3 bases: TGTGCCAGCAGCTTAGGGGGACCCTGGGGTAATTCACCCCTCCACTTT. This sequence joins TRBV7-9 and TRBJ1-6; maybe TRBD1 (5 bases). Trimming cost V 1 base and J 6 bases, with 13 bases left between them. CDR1 and CDR2 from the germline V gene are SEHNR and FQNEAQ (reference sequence). This CDR3 is built from 16 residues.

This chain links TRBV7-2 with TRBJ2-3, with 10 nucleotides matching TRBD2. Per germline, CDR1 SGHTA and CDR2 FQGNSA. This CDR3 comprises 16 residues. J gave up 3 bases and V 5 bases, and 8 bases lay outside the gene matches. In DNA, the CDR3 is TGTGCCAGCAGCCCCGTGGGTAGCGGGAGGACAGATACGCAGTATTTT. This translates into CASSPVGSGRTDTQYF.

As for this clonotype: A junction boundary mismatches the germline segment, possibly from a read error. V usage is TRBV13 and J usage is TRBJ2-7, with D unclear. CDR1 and CDR2 from the germline V gene are PRHDT and FYEKMQ (reference sequence). The length of the CDR3 is 12 residues. The CDR3 sequence is CTSSRVVGEQYF. For the CDR3, the DNA is TGTACCAGCAGCCGGGTTGTTGGGGAGCAGTACTTC.

The gene calls are TRBV5-1 and TRBJ1-1, with D perhaps matching TRBD1 (6 bases). The V gene's germline CDR1 is SGHRS and CDR2 YFSETQ. Trimming removed 2 bases from V and 1 base from J, with 15 bases in between. The CDR3 has 16 residues. The CDR3 sequence is CASSFTGRVGNTEAFF. The CDR3 nucleotides are TGCGCCAGCAGCTTTACAGGGCGGGTTGGGAACACTGAAGCTTTCTTT.

This clonotype has more than one count but fewer than ten. The V gene is TRBV20-1, the J gene TRBJ1-2; D perhaps matches TRBD1 (5 bases). Trimming removed 6 bases from V and 8 bases from J, with 19 bases in between. The germline V gene encodes CDR1 DFQATT and CDR2 SNEGSKA (reference sequence). The CDR3 length is 13 residues. CDR3 in DNA: TGCAGTGCCTCCGCTTGGGCTCGGGACGGCTACACCTTC. Translation gives CSASAWARDGYTF.

With respect to this clonotype: A much larger clone differs by one base, so this may be a read error. CDR3 amino acids: CASSPWTSSQETQFF. DNA of the CDR3: TGTGCCAGCAGCCCCTGGACTAGCTCTCAAGAGACCCAGTTCTTC. The rearrangement links TRBV6-5 to TRBJ2-5; 8 positions match TRBD2. The J call may be mistaken, given a closer DNA end match to TRBJ2-1. The length of the CDR3 is 15 residues. Germline-derived CDR1 and CDR2 are MNHEY and SVGAGI.

The chain couples TRBV12-3 or TRBV12-4 to TRBJ2-3, with TRBD2 identical over 10 bases. The ends lost 7 bases at V and 0 bases at J; junction bases unmatched: 4. There are 15 residues in the CDR3. CDR3 coding DNA: TGTGCCAGCACCAAGACTAGCGGGAGCACAGATACGCAGTATTTT. As protein: CASTKTSGSTDTQYF.

About this clonotype itself: This clone may be a read error of a much larger clone one base away. This sequence joins TRBV28 and TRBJ2-5, with D maybe TRBD2 (5 bases). With the DNA end fitting TRBJ2-7 better, the J assignment may be wrong. The germline V gene has CDR1 MDHEN and CDR2 SYDVKM. The CDR3 sequence is 16 residues long. CDR3 coding DNA: TGTGCCGGCAGTCCACAAGGGAGTGGATGGTCCTACGAGCAGTACTTC. Translated: CAGSPQGSGWSYEQYF.

This clonotype was recorded a few times. The chain links TRBV10-3 to TRBJ1-5; 8 positions agree with TRBD1. Germline V lookup: CDR1 ENHRY, CDR2 SYGVKD. Trimming cost V 1 base and J 0 bases; bases outside gene matches: 2. The CDR3 has 16 amino acids. In DNA, the CDR3 is TGTGCCATCAGTGAGTGGGGACAGGCTAGCAATCAGCCCCAGCATTTT. Protein: CAISEWGQASNQPQHF.